Following are 18 T cell receptor beta chains from one sample sequenced in a study of cytomegalovirus exposure and HLA in healthy donors. 60 Vbeta and 13 Jbeta primers were used in PCR. Clones were read by immunoSEQ multiplex PCR, and TCRdb kept only the in-frame ones, dropping some. Here the sample spans around 140,000 clones, 75% being singletons. Sequenced material: PBMCs. The receptors here all came from a man younger than 45 in good health and CMV-seronegative.

In this sample, this clone turned up a few times. J is TRBJ1-5 and V is TRBV28; D might be TRBD1 (6 bases). Trimming took 2 bases from V and 7 from J, leaving 18 bases between them. CDR1 is MDHEN and CDR2 is SYDVKM in the germline V gene. The CDR3 consists of 16 residues. CDR3 protein: CASSLNAQGSGQPQHF. The CDR3 nucleotides read TGTGCCAGCAGTTTAAATGCCCAGGGGTCCGGACAGCCCCAGCATTTT.

The chain is built from TRBV9 and TRBJ1-6; no firm D call. Trimming stripped 4 bases from V and 0 bases from J, with 14 bases between. Germline CDR1 SGDLS, CDR2 YYNGEE. The CDR3 is 17 residues long. The CDR3 sequence is CASSKESASSYNSPLHF. The CDR3 coding sequence is TGTGCCAGCAGCAAGGAGTCGGCGAGCTCCTATAATTCACCCCTCCACTTT.

The gene calls are TRBV6-5 and TRBJ1-3, with D maybe TRBD1 (6 bases). Trimming left V 0 bases short and J 4 bases short, with 13 bases between. CDR1 is MNHEY and CDR2 is SVGAGI in the germline V gene. This CDR3 has 16 amino acids. The CDR3 DNA follows: TGTGCCAGCAGTTACTCTTCAGGGGACCCCGGAAACACCATATATTTT. This sequence encodes CASSYSSGDPGNTIYF.

In this sample, this clone turned up a few times. The J gene is TRBJ2-2, the V gene TRBV15, with TRBD2 matching over 9 bases. CDR1 LNHNV and CDR2 YYDKDF come from the germline V gene (reference sequence). The CDR3 loop spans 15 amino acids. J lost 5 bases, V lost 3 bases, and 4 bases had no gene match. CDR3 nucleotide sequence: TGTGCCACCAGCAGGGGGACTAGCAGAACCGGGGAGCTGTTTTTT. It yields the protein CATSRGTSRTGELFF.

The rearrangement links TRBV27 to TRBJ1-6, with D possibly matching TRBD1 (5 bases). This CDR3 is 17 amino acids long. CDR1 is MNHEY, CDR2 SMNVEV, per germline (reference sequence). Trimming took 6 bases from V and 3 from J, leaving 18 bases between them. CDR3 sequence: CASSLRAGQGYNSPLHF. The CDR3 region has the DNA TGTGCCAGCAGCCTACGCGCGGGGCAAGGCTATAATTCACCCCTCCACTTT.

This clone was recorded once. The J gene is TRBJ1-3, the V gene TRBV5-4; D is unresolved. V lost 1 base, J lost 0 bases, and 11 bases lay in between. Germline CDR1 reads SGHNT; CDR2 reads YYREEE (reference sequence). There are 16 residues in the CDR3. The CDR3 spells CASSLQSQFSGNTIYF. The CDR3 DNA reads as TGTGCCAGCAGCTTGCAGTCTCAATTCTCTGGAAACACCATATATTTT.

The chain carries TRBV28 and TRBJ1-2, with D perhaps matching TRBD1 (6 bases). Between the trimmed V and J ends, which lost 5 bases and 3 bases, there was a span of 10 bases. Per germline, CDR1 MDHEN and CDR2 SYDVKM. This CDR3 is 13 amino acids long. In DNA form, the CDR3 reads TGTGCCAGCAGTACGAGGACAGACTATGGCTACACCTTC. This sequence encodes CASSTRTDYGYTF.

This chain links TRBV30 with TRBJ1-2; D is possibly TRBD1 (5 bases). V lost 6 bases to trimming and J lost 4 bases, with 12 bases between them. Germline CDR1 and CDR2: GTSNPN and SVGIG (reference sequence). CDR3 length: 12 residues. CDR3 in DNA: TGTGCCTGCCCCCAGGGAATCTATGGCTACACCTTC. This encodes CACPQGIYGYTF.

The J gene is TRBJ2-3, the V gene TRBV9; 11 bases map to TRBD2. V trimming: 0 bases; J trimming: 6 bases; junction bases outside the gene matches: 12. CDR3 length equals 18 residues. Per the germline V gene, CDR1 is SGDLS and CDR2 is YYNGEE. Written as DNA, the CDR3 is TGTGCCAGCAGCGTAGCCGGGACTAGCGGCCAACAGGGGGATACGCAGTATTTT. It encodes CASSVAGTSGQQGDTQYF.

The genes are TRBV7-2 and TRBJ1-3, with D possibly TRBD1 on 6 matching bases. The CDR3 extends over 15 amino acids. V shed 4 bases and J shed 2 bases, with 12 bases lying between them. In germline, CDR1 is SGHTA, CDR2 FQGNSA. The CDR3 here is CASSSSDRPGNTIYF. The CDR3 coding sequence is TGTGCCAGCAGCTCGAGTGACAGGCCTGGAAACACCATATATTTT.

The chain has TRBV28 and TRBJ2-5; D unclear. This CDR3 spans 11 amino acids. The ends were cut back, 7 bases at V and 10 bases at J, with 13 bases in the middle. The germline CDR1 and CDR2 sequences are MDHEN and SYDVKM. The CDR3 here is CASTSGVGQYF. CDR3 nucleotide sequence: TGTGCCAGCACCTCGGGTGTAGGCCAGTACTTC.

The V call is TRBV29-1, the J call TRBJ1-4, with 11 positions matching TRBD1. Trimming removed 7 bases from V and 6 bases from J; junction bases left unmatched: 10. The CDR3 length is 15 residues. Per the germline V gene, CDR1 is SQVTM and CDR2 is ANQGSEA. The DNA of the CDR3 is TGCAGCGCTCAAGGGACAGGGGGACTTCATGAAAAACTGTTTTTT. Residues: CSAQGTGGLHEKLFF.

This clone appeared a few times. The chain joins TRBV5-1 to TRBJ2-1, with 14 bases matching TRBD2. Germline CDR1 reads SGHRS; CDR2 reads YFSETQ. Trimming at V came to 0 bases and at J to 6 bases, leaving 2 bases not matched to a gene. The CDR3 length is 16 residues. The CDR3 loop is CASSLGGLAGANEQFF. In DNA, the CDR3 is TGCGCCAGCAGCTTGGGGGGACTAGCGGGAGCCAATGAGCAGTTCTTC.

This clone was seen a few times. The J gene is TRBJ2-1, the V gene TRBV5-1; 9 bases align to TRBD2. Germline V gene data show CDR1 as SGHRS and CDR2 as YFSETQ. J was trimmed by 8 bases and V by 3 bases; bases with no gene match: 15. The CDR3 consists of 17 residues. CDR3 nucleotides: TGCGCCAGCAGCTGGACTAGCGAGGGTAGGCCAAACGATGAGCAGTTCTTC. Its protein is CASSWTSEGRPNDEQFF.

CDR3 sequence: CASTGAPGGTEAFF. The CDR3 DNA follows: TGTGCCAGTACCGGAGCTCCGGGTGGCACTGAAGCTTTCTTT. The chain employs TRBV19 and TRBJ1-1; D is undetermined. Germline values: CDR1 LNHDA, CDR2 SQIVND (reference sequence). The CDR3 has 14 residues. V gave up 7 bases and J gave up 4 bases, with 16 bases separating them.

This chain uses TRBV7-2 with TRBJ2-7, with TRBD1 identical over 7 bases. Germline trimming cut 5 bases from V and 0 bases from J; bases unmatched to any gene: 7. This CDR3 has 15 residues. Germline V gives CDR1 SGHTA, CDR2 FQGNSA. In DNA, the CDR3 is TGTGCCAGCAGCCCCCGGACAGGAAGCTCCTACGAGCAGTACTTC. Encoded protein: CASSPRTGSSYEQYF.

The CDR3 sequence: CASSSVDTQYF. The CDR3 region has the DNA TGTGCCAGCAGCTCCGTTGATACGCAGTATTTT. V gene TRBV7-9 combines with J gene TRBJ2-3; D remains ambiguous. In germline, CDR1 is SEHNR, CDR2 FQNEAQ (reference sequence). The CDR3 is made up of 11 amino acids. V was trimmed by 4 bases and J by 6 bases, leaving 5 bases between them.

CDR3 amino acids: CAWSVQGLLSPLHF. The CDR3 bases are TGTGCCTGGAGTGTACAGGGGCTTCTATCACCCCTCCACTTT. The gene calls are TRBV30 and TRBJ1-6; 7 nucleotides agree with TRBD1. Germline V gene sequence: CDR1 GTSNPN, CDR2 SVGIG (reference sequence). This CDR3 is 14 amino acids long. The ends lost 0 bases at V and 10 bases at J; junction bases unmatched: 6.